This entry features one T cell receptor beta chain sequence. What it binds is unknown. The record originates from a study of high-grade serous ovarian cancer treatment subgroups. For the study at large: Samples averaged roughly 15,000 reads and around 7,600 unique TCR beta rearrangements.

Measured with immunoSEQ multiplex PCR; TCRdb has only the in-frame clones, and not every one. The table has 19,000 or so clones, around 72% seen once; the top ten hold about 6.4%. Study-wide findings and caveats: Spatial context was lost because tumors were sequenced in bulk. Clonal relatedness tracked neoantigen level, and by trend copy number and mutation load. Repertoire similarity ranged about 0.11 to 0.8 between tumors of one patient.

The CDR3 runs to 16 residues. The germline gives CDR1 MDHEN, CDR2 SYDVKM. J lost 0 bases, V lost 4 bases, and 9 bases had no gene match. Tumor tissue was taken before any definitive surgery or chemotherapy was given. The receptor comes from a human donor with high-grade serous ovarian cancer. Material for sequencing was tumor tissue. This chain connects TRBV28 to TRBJ2-7; 7 bases match TRBD1. In nucleotides, the CDR3 is TGTGCCAGCAGTTACCTCTCGACAGGGACCTCCTACGAGCAGTACTTC. Its translation: CASSYLSTGTSYEQYF. The full variable domain, completed using reference TRBV28 and TRBJ2-7, is DVKVTQSSRYLVKRTGEKVFLECVQDMDHENMFWYRQDPGLGLRLIYFSYDVKMKEKGDIPEGYSVSREKKERFSLILESASTNQTSMYLCASSYLSTGTSYEQYFGPGTRLTVT.